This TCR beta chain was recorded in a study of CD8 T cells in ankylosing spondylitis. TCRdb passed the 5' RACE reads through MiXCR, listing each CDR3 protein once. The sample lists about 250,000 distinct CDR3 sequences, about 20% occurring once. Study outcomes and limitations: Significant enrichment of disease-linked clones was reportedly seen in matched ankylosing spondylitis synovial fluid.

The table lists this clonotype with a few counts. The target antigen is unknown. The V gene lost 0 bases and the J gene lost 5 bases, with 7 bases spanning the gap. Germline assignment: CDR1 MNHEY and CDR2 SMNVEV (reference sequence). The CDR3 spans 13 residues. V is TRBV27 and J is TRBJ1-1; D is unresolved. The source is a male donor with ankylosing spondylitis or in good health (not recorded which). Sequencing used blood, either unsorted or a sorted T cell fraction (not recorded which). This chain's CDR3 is CASSLSIGTEAFF. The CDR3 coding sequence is TGTGCCAGCAGTTTATCGATCGGGACTGAAGCTTTCTTT.